This TCR beta chain was observed in a study of T cell changes during pregnancy in multiple sclerosis. Assay used: immunoSEQ multiplex PCR; TCRdb lists only in-frame clones, some missing. The table lists about 21,000 clones, 91% of them singletons. V lost 4 bases to trimming and J lost 0 bases, with 20 bases between them. The CDR3 has 17 residues. Germline CDR1 and CDR2: SGHRS and YFSETQ. This receptor was obtained from a female donor with multiple sclerosis, enrolled in a pregnancy study. The chain couples TRBV5-1 to TRBJ2-7; tentative D call: TRBD2 (6 bases). Sequenced here: CD4+ T cells from peripheral blood mononuclear cells, sampled in the third trimester of pregnancy. The CDR3 protein is CASSGRKRGVASYEQYF. The DNA of the CDR3 is TGCGCCAGCAGCGGGAGGAAGAGAGGGGTGGCCTCCTACGAGCAGTACTTC.